The sequence of this T cell receptor (beta chain) was determined in a study of blood T cell repertoires in COVID-19. Background on the study: COVID-19 samples collected from the United States, Italy and Spain covered acute and convalescent phases. PBMCs, B-cell-depleted T cells, or T cells provided the cDNA or gDNA that made up the material.

Trimming took off 4 bases at V and 10 bases at J, with 11 bases between the two ends. Per germline, CDR1 SNHLY and CDR2 FYNNEI. CDR3 length: 13 amino acids. In the original processing: Amplification of reference gene primers provided the estimated nucleated cell counts. Here immunoSEQ multiplex PCR was the method, and the copy in TCRdb shows in-frame clones only, minus some. The D gene and trimming were derived from the DNA, and the V and J assignments and clone size from that table. The sample holds about 250,000 clones; approximately 86% are singletons and the top ten take 1.5% to 2%. Material for sequencing was peripheral blood. The chain recombines TRBV2 with TRBJ1-6, with D uncertain. The sequence came from a woman in her sixties who had recovered from COVID-19. CDR3 loop: CASSVEGSSPLHF. CDR3 DNA: TGTGCCAGCAGTGTAGAGGGAAGCTCACCCCTCCACTTT.